Each of the 16 T cell receptor beta chains below was sequenced from the same sample in a study of T cells in localized non-small cell lung cancer (TCRdb year 2020). Receptor amplification or capture employed the immunoSEQ multiplex PCR assay. TCRdb took this table from immuneACCESS and kept in-frame rearrangements with V and J called. Such tables lack part of the clones; where checked against another copy, unresolved V genes explain under half of the gap, and the rest is unexplained. The sample table shows about 72,000 clones, and roughly 80% are seen once. Jointly, the top ten make up 1% to 1.5% of the sample. The sample in question was peripheral blood, obtained before any cancer treatment. The receptors were gathered from a female donor of 60 years or more with stage I lung adenocarcinoma.

In its sample, this clone was seen once. V and J are TRBV19 and TRBJ2-3; D perhaps matches TRBD2 (6 bases). Trimming left V 3 bases short and J 2 bases short, with 9 bases between. The CDR3 is made up of 14 amino acids. Germline loops: CDR1 LNHDA, CDR2 SQIVND (reference sequence). The CDR3 DNA sequence: TGTGCCAGTAGTATTGCGGGATCCACAGATACGCAGTATTTT. Amino acids: CASSIAGSTDTQYF.

This chain uses TRBV5-4 with TRBJ2-5; D gene unclear. Germline V gene lookup returns CDR1 SGHNT and CDR2 YYREEE (reference sequence). The CDR3 has 12 amino acids. V lost 2 bases to trimming and J lost 5 bases, with 7 bases between them. The CDR3 loop is CASSFWAETQYF. CDR3 DNA: TGTGCCAGCAGCTTTTGGGCGGAGACCCAGTACTTC.

This sequence joins TRBV6-6 and TRBJ2-3; either TRBD1 or TRBD2 may fit D (5 bases each). CDR1 MNHNY and CDR2 SVGAGI come from the germline V gene (reference sequence). This CDR3 region has 16 residues. V lost 0 bases, J lost 4 bases, and 14 bases lay in between. The CDR3 sequence is CASSYSVREFPDTQYF. DNA of the CDR3: TGTGCCAGCAGTTACTCGGTCAGGGAGTTTCCAGATACGCAGTATTTT.

The V and J genes are TRBV6-1 and TRBJ1-2; a possible D gene is TRBD1 (5 bases). CDR1 is MNHNS, CDR2 SASEGT, per germline. This CDR3 is 14 amino acids long. V dropped 5 bases and J dropped 5 bases, with 15 bases sitting between them. The chain's CDR3 is CASSRDFSRYGYTF. CDR3 in DNA: TGTGCCAGCAGTCGGGACTTCTCGCGGTATGGCTACACCTTC.

This clone was observed once. The J gene is TRBJ1-2, the V gene TRBV6-6; D is undetermined. V dropped 0 bases and J dropped 6 bases, with 11 bases sitting between them. This CDR3 is 14 amino acids long. CDR1 and CDR2 from the germline V gene are MNHNY and SVGAGI (reference sequence). The CDR3 region has the DNA TGTGCCAGCAGTTACTCGGCAGGATTTGATGGCTACACCTTC. Its translation is CASSYSAGFDGYTF.

A single count supports this clone. The chain is built from TRBV2 and TRBJ1-1, with 8 bases that match TRBD1. This CDR3 region has 13 residues. V shed 6 bases and J 5 bases; nucleotides not matched to a gene: 5. Germline V CDR1 and CDR2: SNHLY, FYNNEI. The CDR3 nucleotides read TGTGCCAGCAGAGACAGGGGTTGGACTGAAGCTTTCTTT. This gives the protein CASRDRGWTEAFF.

V and J are TRBV18 and TRBJ2-5; 10 bases are shared with TRBD2. The germline CDR1 and CDR2 sequences are KGHSH and LQKENI. CDR3 length: 15 residues. J gave up 6 bases and V 6 bases, and 10 bases lay outside the gene matches. The CDR3 protein is CASSPSGSGVKTQYF. The CDR3 DNA is TGTGCCAGCTCCCCTAGCGGGAGCGGGGTAAAGACCCAGTACTTC.

The gene calls are TRBV7-9 and TRBJ2-7, with TRBD1 as a possible D gene (5 bases). Trimming left V 5 bases short and J 2 bases short, with 10 bases between. The germline V gene encodes CDR1 SEHNR and CDR2 FQNEAQ (reference sequence). The length of the CDR3 is 13 residues. CDR3 residues: CASSTDSPYEQYF. The CDR3 DNA reads as TGTGCCAGCAGCACTGACAGTCCCTACGAGCAGTACTTC.

This clone was observed a handful of times. The chain combines TRBV29-1 with TRBJ2-3, with D possibly being TRBD1 (5 bases). The germline CDR1 and CDR2 sequences are SQVTM and ANQGSEA. CDR3 size: 14 residues. Trimming took off 3 bases at V and 1 base at J, with 11 bases between the two ends. The CDR3 spells CSVDRDVGTDTQYF. For the CDR3, the DNA is TGCAGCGTTGACAGGGATGTGGGCACAGATACGCAGTATTTT.

This chain connects TRBV28 to TRBJ1-1; 7 bases map to TRBD1. The CDR3 is 14 amino acids. The germline CDR1 and CDR2 sequences are MDHEN and SYDVKM. The V gene end was trimmed by 1 base and the J gene end by 13 bases; junction bases not matched to a gene: 12. The CDR3 region has the DNA TGTGCCAGCAGTTTATTTCAGGGGGAGGCGGGGGTTTTCTTT. This translates into CASSLFQGEAGVFF.

This chain uses TRBV7-6 with TRBJ1-3; 8 nucleotides align to TRBD1. Germline lookup yields CDR1 SGHVS and CDR2 FNYEAQ. The CDR3 contains 16 residues. J gave up 4 bases and V 5 bases, and 10 bases lay outside the gene matches. CDR3 protein: CASSRGPGGLGNTIYF. The CDR3 DNA reads TGTGCCAGCAGCCGAGGACCAGGGGGCTTGGGAAACACCATATATTTT.

The chain recombines TRBV7-2 with TRBJ2-5; D is ambiguous. Germline assignment: CDR1 SGHTA and CDR2 FQGNSA. This CDR3 has 11 amino acids. Between the trimmed V and J ends, which lost 4 bases and 8 bases, there was a span of 8 bases. In DNA form, the CDR3 reads TGTGCCAGCAGCTCCTATGGCACCCAGTACTTC. This encodes CASSSYGTQYF.

This chain joins TRBV19 and TRBJ1-1; D is ambiguous. This CDR3 has 13 amino acids. V was pared by 4 bases and J by 0 bases, with 6 bases between. CDR1 LNHDA and CDR2 SQIVND come from the germline V gene (reference sequence). DNA for the CDR3: TGTGCCAGTAGTAATATTGTGAACACTGAAGCTTTCTTT. The encoded protein is CASSNIVNTEAFF.

The DNA of the CDR3 is TGTGCCAGCAGACCCCCGGGACAACAAGGCGGGGAGCTGTTTTTT. This codes for CASRPPGQQGGELFF. The chain has TRBV6-6 and TRBJ2-2; TRBD1 is a possible D gene (6 bases). Per the germline V gene, CDR1 is MNHNY and CDR2 is SVGAGI (reference sequence). The CDR3 runs to 15 residues. The V and J ends lost 6 bases and 7 bases respectively, with 18 bases between them.

This chain joins TRBV2 and TRBJ2-1; 10 bases fit TRBD1. CDR3 size: 15 residues. V shed 6 bases, J shed 6 bases, and the junction held 8 bases outside the gene matches. Germline V lookup: CDR1 SNHLY, CDR2 FYNNEI. In DNA form, the CDR3 reads TGTGCCAGCAGGGGGGAGACAGGGGGCGTCAATGAGCAGTTCTTC. The encoded protein is CASRGETGGVNEQFF.

V usage is TRBV4-1 and J usage is TRBJ2-1, with no clear D. The length of the CDR3 is 14 residues. Per germline, CDR1 MGHRA and CDR2 YSYEKL. Deletions cut 4 bases from V and 6 bases from J, with 13 bases between. This CDR3 reads CASSLRIRGNEQFF. The CDR3 nucleotides are TGCGCCAGCAGCCTCCGGATCCGAGGCAATGAGCAGTTCTTC.